A single T cell receptor beta chain is shown here with its context. Its antigen is not known. The sample is drawn from a study of T cells after yellow fever vaccination. Overall study: Fractions with few cells were prepared using SMART-Seq v4 Ultra Low Input. General study findings and limits: A secondary response was less intense yet reached its peak sooner, at day 5 versus 15.

5'RACE template switching generated TCR cDNA, adding a universal primer site and UMIs. A single record per CDR3 protein comes from TCRdb applying MiXCR to the 5' RACE reads. The table has 400,000 or so distinct CDR3 sequences, approximately 18% seen once; the top ten hold 15% to 20%. Deletions cut 2 bases from V and 2 bases from J, with 13 bases between. The CDR3 is 16 residues long. From germline, CDR1 is MNHNY and CDR2 SVGAGI (reference sequence). The chain uses TRBV6-6 and TRBJ1-5; D is possibly TRBD1 (5 bases). Here the sequenced sample was PBMCs, taken before the yellow fever booster vaccination. The TCR comes from a man younger than 35 who received the YFV17D yellow fever vaccine. As DNA, the CDR3 is TGTGCCAGCAGTTACGTCGAGGGGAGAGGCAATCAGCCCCAGCATTTT. Translated: CASSYVEGRGNQPQHF.